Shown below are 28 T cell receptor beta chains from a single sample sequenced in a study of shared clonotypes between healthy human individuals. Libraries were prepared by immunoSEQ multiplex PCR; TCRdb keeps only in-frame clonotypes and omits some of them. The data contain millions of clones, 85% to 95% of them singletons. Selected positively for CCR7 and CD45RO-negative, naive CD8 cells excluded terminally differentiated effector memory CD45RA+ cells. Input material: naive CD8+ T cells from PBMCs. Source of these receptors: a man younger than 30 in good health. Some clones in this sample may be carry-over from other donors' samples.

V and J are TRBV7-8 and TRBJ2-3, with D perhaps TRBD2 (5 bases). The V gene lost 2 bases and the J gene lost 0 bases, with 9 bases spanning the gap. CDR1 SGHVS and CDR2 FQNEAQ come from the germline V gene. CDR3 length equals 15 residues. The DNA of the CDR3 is TGTGCCAGCAGCTTAAGGCGGACTAGCACAGATACGCAGTATTTT. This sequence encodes CASSLRRTSTDTQYF.

CDR3 residues: CASSENRGQRTEAFF. In DNA, the CDR3 is TGTGCCAGCAGTGAAAATCGGGGACAGCGAACTGAAGCTTTCTTT. V and J are TRBV2 and TRBJ1-1, with TRBD1 identical over 7 bases. The CDR3 runs 15 residues. In germline, CDR1 is SNHLY, CDR2 FYNNEI. The J segment lost 5 bases and the V segment lost 2 bases, leaving 8 bases of the junction unmatched.

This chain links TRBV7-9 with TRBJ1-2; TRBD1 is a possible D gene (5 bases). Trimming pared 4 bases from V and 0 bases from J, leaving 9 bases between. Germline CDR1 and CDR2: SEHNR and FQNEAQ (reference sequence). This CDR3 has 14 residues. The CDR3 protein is CASSSTETNYGYTF. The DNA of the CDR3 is TGTGCCAGCAGCTCGACAGAAACTAACTATGGCTACACCTTC.

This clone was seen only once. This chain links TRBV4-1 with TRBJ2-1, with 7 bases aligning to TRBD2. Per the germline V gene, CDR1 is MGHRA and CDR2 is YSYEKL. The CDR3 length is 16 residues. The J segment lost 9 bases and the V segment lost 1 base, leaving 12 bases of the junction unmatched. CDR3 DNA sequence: TGCGCCAGCAGCCAAGCCCGGGAGGCCCCCGGGGTTGAGCAGTTCTTC. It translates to CASSQAREAPGVEQFF.

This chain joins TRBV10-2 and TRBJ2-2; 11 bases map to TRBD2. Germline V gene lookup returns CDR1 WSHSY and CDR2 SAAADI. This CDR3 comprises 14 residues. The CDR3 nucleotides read TGCGCAGACGGGACTAGCGGTCCCACCGGGGAGCTGTTTTTT. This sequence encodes CADGTSGPTGELFF.

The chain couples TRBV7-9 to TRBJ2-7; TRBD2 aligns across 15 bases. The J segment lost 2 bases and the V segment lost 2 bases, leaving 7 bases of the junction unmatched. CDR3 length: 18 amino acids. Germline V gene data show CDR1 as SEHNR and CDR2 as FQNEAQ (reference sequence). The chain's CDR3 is CASSLSGLAGGETYEQYF. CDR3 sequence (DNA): TGTGCCAGCAGCTTATCAGGACTAGCGGGAGGGGAAACCTACGAGCAGTACTTC. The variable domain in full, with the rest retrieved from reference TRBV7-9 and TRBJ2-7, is DTGVSQNPRHKITKRGQNVTFRCDPISEHNRLYWYRQTLGQGPEFLTYFQNEAQLEKSRLLSDRFSAERPKGSFSTLEIQRTEQGDSAMYLCASSLSGLAGGETYEQYFGPGTRLTVT.

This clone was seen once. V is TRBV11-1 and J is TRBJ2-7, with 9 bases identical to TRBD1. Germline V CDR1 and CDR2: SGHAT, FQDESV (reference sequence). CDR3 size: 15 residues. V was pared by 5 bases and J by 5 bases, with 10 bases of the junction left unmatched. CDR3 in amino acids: CASSIDRGRGHEQYF. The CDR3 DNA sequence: TGTGCCAGCAGCATAGACAGGGGGAGGGGCCACGAGCAGTACTTC. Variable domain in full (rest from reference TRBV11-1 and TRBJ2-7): EAEVAQSPRYKITEKSQAVAFWCDPISGHATLYWYRQILGQGPELLVQFQDESVVDDSQLPKDRFSAERLKGVDSTLKIQPAELGDSAMYLCASSIDRGRGHEQYFGPGTRLTVT.

In DNA, the CDR3 is TGTGCCAGCACCCACCCGGGAGTTAGGGACAGGGAGCTGTTTTTT. Amino acids: CASTHPGVRDRELFF. This chain uses TRBV28 with TRBJ2-2; D might be TRBD1 or TRBD2, each matching 6 bases. The CDR3 extends over 15 amino acids. Germline V gives CDR1 MDHEN, CDR2 SYDVKM. V was cut by 7 bases and J by 9 bases, with 21 bases left in between.

The CDR3 is CASSPAWTSTGELFF. For the CDR3, the DNA is TGCGCCAGCAGCCCGGCGTGGACTAGCACCGGGGAGCTGTTTTTT. J is TRBJ2-2 and V is TRBV4-1; 7 positions agree with TRBD2. Looked up from germline, CDR1 is MGHRA and CDR2 is YSYEKL. The CDR3 is 15 amino acids. With V trimmed by 4 bases and J by 4 bases, 6 bases remained unmatched.

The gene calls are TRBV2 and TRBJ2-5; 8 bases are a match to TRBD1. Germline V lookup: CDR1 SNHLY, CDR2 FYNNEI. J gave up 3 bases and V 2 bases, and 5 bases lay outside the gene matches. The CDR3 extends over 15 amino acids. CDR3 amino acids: CASSERGQAEETQYF. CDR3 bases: TGTGCCAGCAGTGAACGGGGACAGGCTGAAGAGACCCAGTACTTC.

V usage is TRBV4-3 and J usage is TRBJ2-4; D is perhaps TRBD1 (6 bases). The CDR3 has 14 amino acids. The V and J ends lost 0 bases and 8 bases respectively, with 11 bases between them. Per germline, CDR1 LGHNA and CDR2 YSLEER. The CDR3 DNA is TGCGCCAGCAGCCAAGATTTACAGGGTGACATTCAGTACTTC. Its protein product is CASSQDLQGDIQYF.

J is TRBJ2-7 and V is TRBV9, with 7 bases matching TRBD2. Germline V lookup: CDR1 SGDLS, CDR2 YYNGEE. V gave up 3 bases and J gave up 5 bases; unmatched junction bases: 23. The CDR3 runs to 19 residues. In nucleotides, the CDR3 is TGTGCCAGCAGCGGCGGACGGCCGGCCGGAGACCTAGCGGCCCACGAGCAGTACTTC. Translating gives CASSGGRPAGDLAAHEQYF.

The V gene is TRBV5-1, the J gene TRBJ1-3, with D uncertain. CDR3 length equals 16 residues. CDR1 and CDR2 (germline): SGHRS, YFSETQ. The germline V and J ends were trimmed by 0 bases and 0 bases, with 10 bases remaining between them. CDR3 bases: TGCGCCAGCAGCTTGGACCCCCCTTACTCTGGAAACACCATATATTTT. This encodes CASSLDPPYSGNTIYF.

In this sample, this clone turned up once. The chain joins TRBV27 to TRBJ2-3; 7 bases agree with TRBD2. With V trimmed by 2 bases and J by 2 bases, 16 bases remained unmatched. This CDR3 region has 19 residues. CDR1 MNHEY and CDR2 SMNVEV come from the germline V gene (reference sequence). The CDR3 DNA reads TGTGCCAGCAGTTTAACTCCGGGACTACAACTCCTTTTCACAGATACGCAGTATTTT. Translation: CASSLTPGLQLLFTDTQYF.

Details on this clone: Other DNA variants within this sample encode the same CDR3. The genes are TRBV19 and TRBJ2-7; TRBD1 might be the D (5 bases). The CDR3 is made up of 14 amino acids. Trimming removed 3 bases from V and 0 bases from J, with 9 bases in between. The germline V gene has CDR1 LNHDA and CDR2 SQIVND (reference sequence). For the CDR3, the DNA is TGTGCCAGTAGTATTCCAGGGCCCTCCTACGAGCAGTACTTC. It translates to CASSIPGPSYEQYF.

The CDR3 loop is CASSLSGQGLIGELFF. CDR3 in DNA: TGTGCCAGCAGTTTATCGGGACAGGGACTTATCGGGGAGCTGTTTTTT. The V gene is TRBV28, the J gene TRBJ2-2; 9 bases are shared with TRBD1. The CDR3 covers 16 residues. Unmatched junction bases numbered 7, after V lost 1 base and J lost 7 bases. The germline CDR1 and CDR2 sequences are MDHEN and SYDVKM.

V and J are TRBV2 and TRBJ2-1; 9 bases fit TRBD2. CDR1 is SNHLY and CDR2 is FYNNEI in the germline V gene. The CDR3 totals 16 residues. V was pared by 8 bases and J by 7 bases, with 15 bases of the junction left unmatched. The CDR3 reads CASLGLAGVVPNEQFF. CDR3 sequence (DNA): TGTGCCAGCCTAGGGTTAGCGGGAGTTGTCCCAAATGAGCAGTTCTTC.

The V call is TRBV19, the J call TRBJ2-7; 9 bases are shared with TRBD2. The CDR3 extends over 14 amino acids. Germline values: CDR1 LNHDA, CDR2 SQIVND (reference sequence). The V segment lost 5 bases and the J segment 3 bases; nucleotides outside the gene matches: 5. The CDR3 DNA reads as TGTGCCAGTAGTCCTAGCGGGGCTCTCTACGAGCAGTACTTC. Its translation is CASSPSGALYEQYF.

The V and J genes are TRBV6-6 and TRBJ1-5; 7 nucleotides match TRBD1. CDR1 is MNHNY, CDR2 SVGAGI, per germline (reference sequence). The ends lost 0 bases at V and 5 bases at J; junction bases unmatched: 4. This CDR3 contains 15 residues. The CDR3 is CASSYSNRGYQPQHF. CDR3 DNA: TGTGCCAGCAGTTACTCGAACAGGGGTTATCAGCCCCAGCATTTT.

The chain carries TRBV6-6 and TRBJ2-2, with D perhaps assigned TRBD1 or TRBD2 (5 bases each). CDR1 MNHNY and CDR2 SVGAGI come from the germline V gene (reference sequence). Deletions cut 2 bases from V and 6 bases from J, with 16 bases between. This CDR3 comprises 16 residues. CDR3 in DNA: TGTGCCAGCAGTTACCCCCCCAGGGTGGGGGCCGGGGAGCTGTTTTTT. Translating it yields CASSYPPRVGAGELFF.

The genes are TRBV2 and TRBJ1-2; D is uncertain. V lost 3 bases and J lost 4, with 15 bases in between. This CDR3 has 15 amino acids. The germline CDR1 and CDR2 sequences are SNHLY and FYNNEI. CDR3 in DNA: TGTGCCAGCAGTGATAGGGTTGGCAGAGGCTATGGCTACACCTTC. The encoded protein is CASSDRVGRGYGYTF.

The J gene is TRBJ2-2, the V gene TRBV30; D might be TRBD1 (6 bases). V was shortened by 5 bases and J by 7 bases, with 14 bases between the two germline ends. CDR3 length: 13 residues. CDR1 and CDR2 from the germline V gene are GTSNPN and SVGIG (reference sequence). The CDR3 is CAWSPGGGGELFF. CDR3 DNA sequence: TGTGCCTGGTCACCTGGGGGCGGCGGGGAGCTGTTTTTT.

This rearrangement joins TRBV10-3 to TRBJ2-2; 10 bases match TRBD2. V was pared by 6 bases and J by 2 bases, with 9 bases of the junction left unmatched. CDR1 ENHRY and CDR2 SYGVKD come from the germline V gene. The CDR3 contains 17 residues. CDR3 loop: CAIRASLAGGNTGELFF. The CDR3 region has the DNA TGTGCCATCAGGGCCTCCTTAGCGGGAGGCAACACCGGGGAGCTGTTTTTT.

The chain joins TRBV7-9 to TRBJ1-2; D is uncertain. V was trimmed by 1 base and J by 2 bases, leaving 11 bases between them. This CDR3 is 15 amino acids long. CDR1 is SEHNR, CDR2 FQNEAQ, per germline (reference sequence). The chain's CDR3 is CASSLVLRTNYGYTF. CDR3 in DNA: TGTGCCAGCAGCTTAGTGTTACGGACGAACTATGGCTACACCTTC. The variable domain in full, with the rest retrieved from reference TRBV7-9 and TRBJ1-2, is DTGVSQNPRHKITKRGQNVTFRCDPISEHNRLYWYRQTLGQGPEFLTYFQNEAQLEKSRLLSDRFSAERPKGSFSTLEIQRTEQGDSAMYLCASSLVLRTNYGYTFGSGTRLTVV.

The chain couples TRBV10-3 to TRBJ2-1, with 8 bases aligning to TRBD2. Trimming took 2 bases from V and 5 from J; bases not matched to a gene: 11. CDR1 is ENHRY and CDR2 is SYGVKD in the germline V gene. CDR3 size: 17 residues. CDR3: CAISEPLAGRGNNEQFF. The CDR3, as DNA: TGTGCCATCAGTGAGCCCTTAGCGGGGAGGGGTAACAATGAGCAGTTCTTC.

The CDR3, as DNA: TGCGCCAGCAGCCAGAATAGGGGTTACGAGCAGTACTTC. It encodes CASSQNRGYEQYF. V gene TRBV4-3 combines with J gene TRBJ2-7; weak D call: TRBD1 (5 bases). The ends were cut back, 3 bases at V and 4 bases at J, with 10 bases in the middle. CDR1 and CDR2 from the germline V gene are LGHNA and YSLEER. CDR3 size: 13 residues.

CDR3 amino acids: CASSYWNSPNTEAFF. In nucleotides, the CDR3 is TGTGCCAGCAGTTATTGGAACAGCCCGAACACTGAAGCTTTCTTT. The genes are TRBV6-5 and TRBJ1-1; D ambiguous. Looked up from germline, CDR1 is MNHEY and CDR2 is SVGAGI. This CDR3 comprises 15 residues. V was clipped by 3 bases and J by 1 base, with 12 bases between them.

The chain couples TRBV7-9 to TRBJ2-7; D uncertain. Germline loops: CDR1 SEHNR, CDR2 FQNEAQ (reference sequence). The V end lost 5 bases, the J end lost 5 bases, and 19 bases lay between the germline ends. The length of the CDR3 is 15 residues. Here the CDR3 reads CASSDRLNYEHEQYF. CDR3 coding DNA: TGTGCCAGCAGCGACCGACTTAACTACGAGCACGAGCAGTACTTC.